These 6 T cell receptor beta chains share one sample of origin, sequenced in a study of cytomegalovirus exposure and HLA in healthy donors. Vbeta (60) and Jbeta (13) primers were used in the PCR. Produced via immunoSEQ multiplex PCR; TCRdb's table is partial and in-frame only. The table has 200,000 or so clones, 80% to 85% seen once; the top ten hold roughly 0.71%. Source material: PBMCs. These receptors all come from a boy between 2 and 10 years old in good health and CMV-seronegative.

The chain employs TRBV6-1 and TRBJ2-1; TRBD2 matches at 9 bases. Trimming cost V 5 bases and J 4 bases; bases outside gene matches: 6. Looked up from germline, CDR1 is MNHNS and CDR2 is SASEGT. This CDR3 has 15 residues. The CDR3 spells CASSPLAGSYNEQFF. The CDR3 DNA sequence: TGTGCCAGCAGTCCCCTAGCGGGGAGTTACAATGAGCAGTTCTTC.

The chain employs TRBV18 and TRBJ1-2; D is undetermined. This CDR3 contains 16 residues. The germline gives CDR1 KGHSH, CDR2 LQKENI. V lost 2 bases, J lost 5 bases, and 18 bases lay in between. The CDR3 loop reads CASSPAISGNRYGYTF. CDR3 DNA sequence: TGTGCCAGCTCACCAGCAATCTCCGGTAATAGATATGGCTACACCTTC.

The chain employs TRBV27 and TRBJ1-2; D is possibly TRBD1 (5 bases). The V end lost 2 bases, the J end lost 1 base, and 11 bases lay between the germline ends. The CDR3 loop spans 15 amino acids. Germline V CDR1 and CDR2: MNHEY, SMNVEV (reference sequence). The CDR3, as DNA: TGTGCCAGCAGTTTAGCAGGACATCTTAACTATGGCTACACCTTC. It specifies CASSLAGHLNYGYTF.

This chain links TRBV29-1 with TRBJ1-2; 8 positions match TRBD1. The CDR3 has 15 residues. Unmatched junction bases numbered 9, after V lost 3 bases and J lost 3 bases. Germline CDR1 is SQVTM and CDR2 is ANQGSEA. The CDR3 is CSVEGSGGLDYGYTF. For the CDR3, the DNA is TGCAGCGTTGAGGGGTCAGGGGGCCTCGACTATGGCTACACCTTC.

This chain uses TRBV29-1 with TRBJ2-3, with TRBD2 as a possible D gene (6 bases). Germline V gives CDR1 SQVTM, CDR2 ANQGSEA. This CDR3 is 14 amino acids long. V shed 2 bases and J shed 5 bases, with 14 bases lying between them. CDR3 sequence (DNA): TGCAGCGTTGAATCGGGAGCAGGTCTAGATACGCAGTATTTT. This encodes CSVESGAGLDTQYF.

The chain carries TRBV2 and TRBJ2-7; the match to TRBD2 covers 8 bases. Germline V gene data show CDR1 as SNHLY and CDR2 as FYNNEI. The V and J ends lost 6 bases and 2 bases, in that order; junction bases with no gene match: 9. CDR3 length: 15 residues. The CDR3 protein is CASRLLAAAAYEQYF. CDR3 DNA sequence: TGTGCCAGCAGGCTACTAGCGGCAGCCGCCTACGAGCAGTACTTC. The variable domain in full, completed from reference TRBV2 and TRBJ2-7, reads EPEVTQTPSHQVTQMGQEVILRCVPISNHLYFYWYRQILGQKVEFLVSFYNNEISEKSEIFDDQFSVERPDGSNFTLKIRSTKLEDSAMYFCASRLLAAAAYEQYFGPGTRLTVT.